This T cell receptor (beta chain) was recorded in a study of regulatory T cells in long-lasting Graves disease. As for time point: newly diagnosed GD, antithyroid drugs for less than 3 months. The TCR library was made from RNA that had been extracted from PBMCs in TRIzol. Researchers made TCR beta libraries by using iRepertoire HTBI primers and running Arm-PCR on CDR3 regions. TCRdb re-analysed the multiplex PCR reads in MiXCR, keeping a single row per CDR3 protein. Seen here are hundreds of thousands of distinct CDR3 sequences, roughly 12% observed once, and the top ten hold under 10%. In this sample, this clonotype turned up many times. Trimming shortened V by 3 bases and J by 9 bases, and 11 bases separated the two germline ends. Germline assignment: CDR1 GTSNPN and CDR2 SVGIG (reference sequence). This CDR3 is built from 12 residues. These data also featured in a second study, about T cells in Graves' hyperthyroidism and ophthalmopathy. From that paper: HTBI primers drove first-round RT-PCR of the TCR CDR3. From stable hyperthyroidism, ophthalmopathy was separated by a 13 V-J model.

Sequencing was performed on peripheral blood mononuclear cells (PBMCs), taken at new diagnosis, from a patient treated with antithyroid drugs. The chain couples TRBV30 to TRBJ2-2; D is unclear. The clonotype comes from a man under 40 with Graves disease. CDR3 residues: CAWSDSLWELFF. The CDR3 DNA reads TGTGCCTGGAGCGACTCCCTCTGGGAGCTGTTTTTT.